A single sample gave rise to the 15 T cell receptor beta chains below, sequenced in a study of tumor and adjacent non-tumor tissue in lung cancer. A modified ARM-PCR protocol with three rounds of nested PCR amplified TCRbeta. Each CDR3 protein is one row after TCRdb ran MiXCR on the multiplex PCR reads. The data show about 93,000 distinct CDR3 sequences, approximately 57% seen once. No cell sorting was done before RNA was extracted from the tissue. Sequencing was done on a sample of lung tumor tissue. All receptors come from a man between 65 and 85 years old with non-small cell lung cancer.

CDR3 in DNA: TGCAGTGCCCGGGTCATTGTCTACGAGCAGTACTTC. This gives the protein CSARVIVYEQYF. The chain couples TRBV20-1 to TRBJ2-7; unclear D gene. Trimming took 6 bases from V and 3 from J, leaving 12 bases between them. Germline lookup yields CDR1 DFQATT and CDR2 SNEGSKA (reference sequence). The CDR3 extends over 12 amino acids.

Comment on this clonotype: The junction does not match germline at one end; this may be a read error. The CDR3 here is CASRGQGAAGALFF. CDR3 nucleotides: TGTGCCAGCAGAGGGCAGGGGGCCGCTGGGGCGCTGTTTTTT. V usage is TRBV6-5 and J usage is TRBJ2-2, with 8 positions matching TRBD1. This CDR3 is 14 amino acids long. From germline, CDR1 is MNHEY and CDR2 SVGAGI.

As concerns this clonotype: This may be a read error: a much more frequent sequence differs by one nucleotide. The chain couples TRBV28 to TRBJ2-4; no clear D. Germline V gene lookup returns CDR1 MDHEN and CDR2 SYDVKM. This CDR3 comprises 10 residues. CDR3 nucleotides: TGTGGCAGCAGTCGGAACATTCAGTACTTC. Translated: CGSSRNIQYF.

Notes on this clonotype: Given the absence of the conserved phenylalanine or tryptophan at the CDR3 end, a read error is likely. CDR3 DNA sequence: TGTGCCAGCAGTTTACTCGGACAGACTTATTCACCCCTCCACATT. As protein: CASSLLGQTYSPLHI. This rearrangement joins TRBV28 to TRBJ1-6; tentative D call: TRBD1 (6 bases). The germline V and J ends were trimmed by 2 bases and 8 bases, with 13 bases remaining between them. Germline V gives CDR1 MDHEN, CDR2 SYDVKM. The CDR3 has 15 residues.

This clonotype was recorded at least ten times. The J gene is TRBJ2-7, the V gene TRBV6-6, with 7 bases lining up with TRBD1. CDR1 MNHNY and CDR2 SVGAGI come from the germline V gene (reference sequence). J was trimmed by 2 bases and V by 4 bases; bases with no gene match: 5. The CDR3 is 14 amino acids. CDR3 nucleotides: TGTGCCAGCAGTTCAATCGGACAGGCCTACGAGCAGTACTTC. This encodes CASSSIGQAYEQYF.

As regards this clonotype: This could be a read error, since a much larger clone is one nucleotide away. The rearrangement links TRBV5-5 to TRBJ2-2; possible D gene TRBD2, 5 bases. Trimming removed 1 base at V and 0 bases at J, with 10 bases between. This CDR3 is 16 amino acids long. Germline CDR1 and CDR2: SGHKS and YYEKEE (reference sequence). The DNA for the CDR3 is TGTGCCAGCAGCTTGAGGCAGACTACGAACACCGGGGAGCTGTTTTTT. It encodes CASSLRQTTNTGELFF.

This clonotype was counted a single time. Since no conserved phenylalanine or tryptophan closes the CDR3, a read error is the likely cause. J is TRBJ1-6 and V is TRBV28; TRBD1 matches 11 bases. CDR3 length equals 16 residues. The V and J ends lost 6 bases and 6 bases, in that order; junction bases with no gene match: 7. Looked up from germline, CDR1 is MDHEN and CDR2 is SYDVKM. The CDR3: CASSMDRGLFNSPLHS. In nucleotides, the CDR3 is TGTGCCAGCAGCATGGACAGGGGGCTGTTTAATTCACCCCTCCACTCT.

Only a few counts were recorded for this clonotype. A much larger clone lies one base from this, so it may be a read error. The CDR3 here is CASTPVTCESRNEKLFF. DNA of the CDR3: TGTGCCAGCACCCCCGTTACGTGTGAGAGCCGTAATGAAAAACTGTTTTTT. The V call is TRBV6-6, the J call TRBJ1-4; no clear D gene. Germline CDR1 reads MNHNY; CDR2 reads SVGAGI (reference sequence). Trimming removed 7 bases at V and 4 bases at J, with 22 bases between. The CDR3 spans 17 residues.

The rearrangement links TRBV11-2 to TRBJ2-2; 7 bases match TRBD1. The CDR3 has 15 residues. The germline gives CDR1 SGHAT, CDR2 FQNNGV. CDR3 sequence (DNA): TGTAGCAACAGCTTAGGCAGGGGGAGAACCGGGGAGCTGTTTTTT. Its protein is CSNSLGRGRTGELFF. Based on the CDR3 plus reference TRBV11-2 and TRBJ2-2, the full variable domain is EAGVAQSPRYKIIEKRQSVAFWCNPISGHATLYWYQQILGQGPKLLIQFQNNGVVDDSQLPKDRFSAERLKGVDSTLKIQPAKLEDSAVYLCSNSLGRGRTGELFFGEGSRLTVL.

The V call is TRBV6-6, the J call TRBJ2-4; possible D gene TRBD2, 6 bases. Germline values: CDR1 MNHNY, CDR2 SVGAGI (reference sequence). CDR3 length: 15 residues. The CDR3 protein is CVSSAGNQLGSIQYF. In DNA form, the CDR3 reads TGTGTCAGTTCCGCGGGGAATCAGCTGGGGTCCATTCAGTACTTC.

Concerning this clonotype itself: This sequence may be a read error, since a much larger clone differs from it by one base. The chain has TRBV7-8 and TRBJ2-7, with unresolved D. This CDR3 has 14 amino acids. Trimming cost V 1 base and J 6 bases, with 13 bases left between them. CDR1 SGHVS and CDR2 FQNEAQ come from the germline V gene. CDR3 sequence (DNA): TGTGCCAGCAGCTTAGTAACAGTGTTAGGCGAGCAGTACTTC. It encodes CASSLVTVLGEQYF.

This clonotype was observed many times. V and J are TRBV20-1 and TRBJ1-2; 12 positions match TRBD1. The CDR3 length is 16 residues. J gave up 6 bases and V 6 bases, and 14 bases lay outside the gene matches. Germline CDR1 reads DFQATT; CDR2 reads SNEGSKA (reference sequence). The CDR3 region has the DNA TGCAGTGCCGAGACTTTGGGACAGGGGGCGCAGAATGGCTACACCTTC. It codes for CSAETLGQGAQNGYTF.

Regarding this clonotype: A much larger clonotype is one base distant, so this may be a read error. This sequence joins TRBV5-6 and TRBJ2-7; no clear D gene. CDR3 length equals 13 residues. Trimming cost V 1 base and J 0 bases, with 5 bases left between them. Germline CDR1 SGHDT, CDR2 YYEEEE. In nucleotides, the CDR3 is TGTGCCAGCAGCTTGTCTATCTCCTACGAGCAGTACTTC. Encoded protein: CASSLSISYEQYF.

Points on this clonotype: This CDR3 is missing its conserved last phenylalanine or tryptophan, likely due to a read error. The chain combines TRBV29-1 with TRBJ2-5; TRBD2 might be the D (6 bases). The CDR3 length is 12 residues. The V gene's germline CDR1 is SQVTM and CDR2 ANQGSEA. The CDR3 loop is CNAGTPERTQYL. The CDR3 region has the DNA TGCAACGCCGGGACTCCTGAGCGGACCCAGTACTTG.

Many counts were recorded for this clonotype. The chain is built from TRBV6-1 and TRBJ1-2; TRBD1 aligns across 8 bases. J was trimmed by 8 bases and V by 6 bases; bases with no gene match: 8. Germline V gene data show CDR1 as MNHNS and CDR2 as SASEGT. This CDR3 has 13 residues. The CDR3 coding sequence is TGTGCCAGCAGGGGACAGGTGATAGACGGCTACACCTTC. This gives the protein CASRGQVIDGYTF.